Each of the 20 T cell receptor beta chains below was sequenced from the same sample in a study of pediatric ulcerative colitis. This table comes from immunoSEQ multiplex PCR, and its TCRdb copy is limited to in-frame clones, with some not included. The data hold 59,000 or so clones, with about three quarters observed a single time. Sample: blood. These receptors were collected from a boy aged 5-17 years with moderate ulcerative colitis.

V gene TRBV7-2 combines with J gene TRBJ1-1; D is unclear. Trimming left V 3 bases short and J 0 bases short, with 8 bases between. Germline CDR1 and CDR2: SGHTA and FQGNSA. The CDR3 extends over 14 amino acids. The CDR3 DNA follows: TGTGCCAGCAGCTTGAATGGGGTGAACACTGAAGCTTTCTTT. Its translation: CASSLNGVNTEAFF.

The chain has TRBV5-4 and TRBJ2-1, with D possibly being TRBD2 (5 bases). Germline V gives CDR1 SGHNT, CDR2 YYREEE (reference sequence). The CDR3 runs 19 residues. Trimming left V 3 bases short and J 0 bases short, with 22 bases between. CDR3 residues: CASSSFVEVLASSYNEQFF. The DNA of the CDR3 is TGTGCCAGCAGCTCGTTCGTGGAGGTGCTCGCAAGCTCCTACAATGAGCAGTTCTTC.

This chain links TRBV19 with TRBJ2-5; TRBD2 matches at 16 bases. Per the germline V gene, CDR1 is LNHDA and CDR2 is SQIVND (reference sequence). Trimming took 5 bases from V and 6 from J; bases not matched to a gene: 15. The CDR3 is 19 residues long. The CDR3 DNA is TGTGCCAGTAGTTCACCCCCCGGGACTAGCGGGGGGGCCGCAAAGACCCAGTACTTC. Protein sequence: CASSSPPGTSGGAAKTQYF.

The chain joins TRBV5-6 to TRBJ2-2; D gene ambiguous. Germline CDR1 and CDR2: SGHDT and YYEEEE. The CDR3 runs to 12 residues. V gave up 1 base and J gave up 7 bases, with 5 bases separating them. The CDR3: CASSLYDGELFF. CDR3 DNA: TGTGCCAGCAGCTTGTATGACGGGGAGCTGTTTTTT. The whole variable domain, remainder taken from reference TRBV5-6 and TRBJ2-2, is DAGVTQSPTHLIKTRGQQVTLRCSPKSGHDTVSWYQQALGQGPQFIFQYYEEEERQRGNFPDRFSGHQFPNYSSELNVNALLLGDSALYLCASSLYDGELFFGEGSRLTVL.

The gene calls are TRBV4-1 and TRBJ1-2; 9 positions match TRBD1. Trimming at V came to 4 bases and at J to 0 bases, leaving 6 bases not matched to a gene. Germline assignment: CDR1 MGHRA and CDR2 YSYEKL. This CDR3 has 16 amino acids. CDR3 DNA sequence: TGCGCCAGCAGCCGGGGGGGGACAGGGACTAACTATGGCTACACCTTC. It specifies CASSRGGTGTNYGYTF.

This chain links TRBV6-6 with TRBJ2-7, with D possibly being TRBD1 (6 bases). The V and J ends lost 6 bases and 1 base respectively, with 10 bases between them. Germline V gives CDR1 MNHNY, CDR2 SVGAGI (reference sequence). The CDR3 covers 13 residues. The CDR3 DNA follows: TGTGCCAGCAGCGTGACAGGTTCCTACGAGCAGTACTTC. It yields the protein CASSVTGSYEQYF.

This clone was seen only once. V usage is TRBV6-6 and J usage is TRBJ2-5; D gene uncertain. From germline, CDR1 is MNHNY and CDR2 SVGAGI (reference sequence). The V end lost 0 bases, the J end lost 5 bases, and 7 bases lay between the germline ends. The CDR3 length is 13 residues. In DNA form, the CDR3 reads TGTGCCAGCAGTTACTCGGGGATTGAGACCCAGTACTTC. Its protein product is CASSYSGIETQYF.

This clone was picked up a small number of times. V and J are TRBV19 and TRBJ2-7, with D perhaps TRBD1 (5 bases). The CDR3 length is 12 residues. Germline V gene data show CDR1 as LNHDA and CDR2 as SQIVND (reference sequence). Deletions cut 10 bases from V and 7 bases from J, with 17 bases between. This chain's CDR3 is CATMDTTGEQYF. Here the CDR3 DNA reads TGTGCCACCATGGACACGACCGGGGAGCAGTACTTC.

The rearrangement links TRBV21-1 to TRBJ1-2; the D segment call TRBD1 is taken from the table without a DNA check. TRBV21-1 corresponds to a pseudogene. The CDR3 runs 17 residues. As DNA, the CDR3 is TGTGCCAGCAGCAAAGTGGGACAGGGGATGTGCTACTATGGCTACACCTTC. Protein: CASSKVGQGMCYYGYTF.

V usage is TRBV4-2 and J usage is TRBJ2-2; D might be TRBD1 or TRBD2, each matching 6 bases. The CDR3 length is 18 residues. Trimming shortened V by 1 base and J by 4 bases, and 19 bases separated the two germline ends. Germline V gives CDR1 LGHNA, CDR2 YNFKEQ. The CDR3 DNA reads TGTGCCAGCAGCCAAGGGGGAGCACGGAGGGGGATCACCGGGGAGCTGTTTTTT. This translates into CASSQGGARRGITGELFF.

This clone occurred once. This chain links TRBV12-5 with TRBJ2-2; 7 bases match TRBD2. The CDR3 is 15 residues long. The junction had 10 bases not matched to a gene; V was cut back by 7 bases and J by 5 bases. Germline V CDR1 and CDR2: LGHNT, FRNRAP. The CDR3 bases are TGTGCTAGTGCCCCGGGGGGTTATGAAACCGGGGAGCTGTTTTTT. Its translation is CASAPGGYETGELFF.

This chain connects TRBV5-1 to TRBJ1-1; D remains ambiguous. Trimming removed 3 bases at V and 1 base at J, with 7 bases between. Germline CDR1 is SGHRS and CDR2 is YFSETQ. The CDR3 has 13 residues. The CDR3 reads CASSSTENTEAFF. The DNA of the CDR3 is TGCGCCAGCAGCTCCACGGAGAACACTGAAGCTTTCTTT.

The V gene is TRBV5-4, the J gene TRBJ2-7; tentative D call: TRBD2 (6 bases). The germline V gene has CDR1 SGHNT and CDR2 YYREEE (reference sequence). V gave up 5 bases and J gave up 3 bases, with 21 bases separating them. CDR3 size: 16 residues. The CDR3 is CASSRTGEASNYEQYF. The CDR3 DNA reads TGTGCCAGCAGTCGCACCGGGGAGGCTAGCAACTACGAGCAGTACTTC. Full variable domain (rest looked up from reference TRBV5-4 and TRBJ2-7): ETGVTQSPTHLIKTRGQQVTLRCSSQSGHNTVSWYQQALGQGPQFIFQYYREEENGRGNFPPRFSGLQFPNYSSELNVNALELDDSALYLCASSRTGEASNYEQYFGPGTRLTVT.

V is TRBV4-1 and J is TRBJ1-2; D may be TRBD1 (6 bases). V was shortened by 1 base and J by 5 bases, with 14 bases between the two germline ends. The CDR3 totals 15 residues. Germline V CDR1 and CDR2: MGHRA, YSYEKL. CDR3 in amino acids: CASSQVMGADYGYTF. The CDR3 coding sequence is TGCGCCAGCAGCCAAGTGATGGGGGCGGATTATGGCTACACCTTC.

CDR3 region: CASGTGTGGNQPQHF. The CDR3 DNA reads TGTGCTAGTGGCACCGGGACAGGTGGCAATCAGCCCCAGCATTTT. The V and J genes are TRBV12-5 and TRBJ1-5, with 8 bases that match TRBD1. This CDR3 spans 15 amino acids. V dropped 6 bases and J dropped 2; count of bases not matched to a gene: 6. CDR1 is LGHNT, CDR2 FRNRAP, per germline.

The rearrangement links TRBV7-3 to TRBJ2-1, with D possibly being TRBD1 (5 bases). CDR1 is SGHTA and CDR2 is FQGTGA in the germline V gene. Trimming removed 4 bases from V and 1 base from J, with 11 bases in between. CDR3 length: 15 amino acids. In DNA form, the CDR3 reads TGTGCCAGCAGCTCGTCGACAGTTTCCTACAATGAGCAGTTCTTC. Translated: CASSSSTVSYNEQFF.

This chain joins TRBV18 and TRBJ1-1; D gene ambiguous. Germline assignment: CDR1 KGHSH and CDR2 LQKENI. The CDR3 is 13 residues long. Between the trimmed V and J ends, which lost 2 bases and 1 base, there was a span of 5 bases. The CDR3 region has the DNA TGTGCCAGCTCACCAATAAGGAACACTGAAGCTTTCTTT. It translates to CASSPIRNTEAFF.

V and J are TRBV2 and TRBJ1-2; 9 bases align to TRBD1. CDR3 length equals 13 residues. Trimming took 10 bases from V and 2 from J; bases not matched to a gene: 5. Germline V lookup: CDR1 SNHLY, CDR2 FYNNEI. CDR3 region: CATSTGGNYGYTF. CDR3 coding DNA: TGTGCCACCTCGACAGGGGGAAACTATGGCTACACCTTC.

The rearrangement joins TRBV2 to TRBJ1-6, with TRBD1 matching over 7 bases. After removal of 6 bases from V and 4 bases from J, the junction contained 6 bases not matched to a gene. The CDR3 runs 15 residues. Germline V gene sequence: CDR1 SNHLY, CDR2 FYNNEI. CDR3 sequence: CASSEDRPYNSPLHF. The CDR3 bases are TGTGCCAGCAGCGAGGACAGGCCTTATAATTCACCCCTCCACTTT.

This clone was counted only a few times. V gene TRBV5-1 combines with J gene TRBJ1-1; no clear D. CDR3 size: 13 residues. CDR1 and CDR2 (germline): SGHRS, YFSETQ. V lost 0 bases to trimming and J lost 1 base, with 4 bases between them. In nucleotides, the CDR3 is TGCGCCAGCAGCTTGGTCCCGAACACTGAAGCTTTCTTT. This codes for CASSLVPNTEAFF.